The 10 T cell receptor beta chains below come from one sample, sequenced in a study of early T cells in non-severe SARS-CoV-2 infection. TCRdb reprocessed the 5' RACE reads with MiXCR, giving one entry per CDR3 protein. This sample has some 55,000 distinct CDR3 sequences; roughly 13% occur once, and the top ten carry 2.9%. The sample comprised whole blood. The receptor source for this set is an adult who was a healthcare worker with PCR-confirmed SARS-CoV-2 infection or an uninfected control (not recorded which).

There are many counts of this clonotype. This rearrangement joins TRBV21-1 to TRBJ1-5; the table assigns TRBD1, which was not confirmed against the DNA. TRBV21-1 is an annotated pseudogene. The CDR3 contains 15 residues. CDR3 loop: CASSKWGQGWQPQHF. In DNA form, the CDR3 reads TGTGCCAGCAGCAAATGGGGACAGGGATGGCAGCCCCAGCATTTT.

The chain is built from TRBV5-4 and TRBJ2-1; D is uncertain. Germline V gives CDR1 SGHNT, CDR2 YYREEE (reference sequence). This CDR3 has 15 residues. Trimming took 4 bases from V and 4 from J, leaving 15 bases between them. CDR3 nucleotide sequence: TGTGCCAGCAGCCGAGCCCCGGACGGATACAATGAGCAGTTCTTC. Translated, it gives CASSRAPDGYNEQFF.

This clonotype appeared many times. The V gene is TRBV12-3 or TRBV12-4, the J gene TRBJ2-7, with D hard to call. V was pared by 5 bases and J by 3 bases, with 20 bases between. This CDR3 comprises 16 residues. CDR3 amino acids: CASSINSILPLYEQYF. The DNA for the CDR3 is TGTGCCAGCAGTATCAATAGCATTCTCCCCCTCTACGAGCAGTACTTC.

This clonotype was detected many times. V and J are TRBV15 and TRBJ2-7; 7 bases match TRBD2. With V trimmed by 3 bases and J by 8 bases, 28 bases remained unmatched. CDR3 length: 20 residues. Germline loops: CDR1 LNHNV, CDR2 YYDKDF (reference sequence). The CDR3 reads CATSRDPGLTTLGYSTQQYF. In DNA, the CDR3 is TGTGCCACCAGCAGGGACCCGGGACTAACAACACTTGGATACTCTACGCAGCAGTACTTC.

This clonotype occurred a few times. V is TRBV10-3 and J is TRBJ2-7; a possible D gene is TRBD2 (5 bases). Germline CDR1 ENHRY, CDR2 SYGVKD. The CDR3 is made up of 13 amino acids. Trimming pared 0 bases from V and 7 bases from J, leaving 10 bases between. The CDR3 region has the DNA TGTGCCATCAGTGAGTCAGGGAGAGTAGAGCAGTACTTC. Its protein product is CAISESGRVEQYF.

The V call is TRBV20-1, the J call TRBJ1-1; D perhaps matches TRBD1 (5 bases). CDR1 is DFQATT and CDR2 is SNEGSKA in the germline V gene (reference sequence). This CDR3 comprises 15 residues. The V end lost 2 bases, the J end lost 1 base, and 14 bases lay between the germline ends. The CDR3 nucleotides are TGCAGTGCTAGACCTCCGGGGCCACGGAACACTGAAGCTTTCTTT. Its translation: CSARPPGPRNTEAFF.

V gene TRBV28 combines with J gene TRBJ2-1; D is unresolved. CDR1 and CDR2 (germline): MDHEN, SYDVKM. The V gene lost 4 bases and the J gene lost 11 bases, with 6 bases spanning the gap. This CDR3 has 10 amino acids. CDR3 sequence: CASSYPKQFF. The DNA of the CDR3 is TGTGCCAGCAGTTACCCAAAGCAGTTCTTC.

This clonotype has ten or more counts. CDR3 nucleotide sequence: TGTGCCAGCAGTTATCTTGGGGGGTACGAGCAGTACTTC. It translates to CASSYLGGYEQYF. The chain links TRBV6-2 or TRBV6-3 to TRBJ2-7; D may be TRBD2 (6 bases). Germline-derived CDR1 and CDR2 are MNHEY and SVGEGT. Trimming stripped 3 bases from V and 4 bases from J, with 10 bases between. The CDR3 length is 13 residues.

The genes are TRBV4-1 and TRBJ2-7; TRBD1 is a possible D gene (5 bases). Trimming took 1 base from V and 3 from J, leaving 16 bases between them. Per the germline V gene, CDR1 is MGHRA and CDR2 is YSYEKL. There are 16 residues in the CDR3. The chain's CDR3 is CASSQVQGVRFYEQYF. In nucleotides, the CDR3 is TGCGCCAGCAGCCAAGTCCAGGGCGTCAGGTTCTACGAGCAGTACTTC.

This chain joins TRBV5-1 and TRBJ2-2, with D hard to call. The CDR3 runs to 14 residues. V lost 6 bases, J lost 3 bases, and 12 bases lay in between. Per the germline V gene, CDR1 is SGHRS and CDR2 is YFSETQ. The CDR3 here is CASKRQRDTGELFF. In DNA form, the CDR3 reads TGCGCCAGCAAAAGACAACGGGACACCGGGGAGCTGTTTTTT.